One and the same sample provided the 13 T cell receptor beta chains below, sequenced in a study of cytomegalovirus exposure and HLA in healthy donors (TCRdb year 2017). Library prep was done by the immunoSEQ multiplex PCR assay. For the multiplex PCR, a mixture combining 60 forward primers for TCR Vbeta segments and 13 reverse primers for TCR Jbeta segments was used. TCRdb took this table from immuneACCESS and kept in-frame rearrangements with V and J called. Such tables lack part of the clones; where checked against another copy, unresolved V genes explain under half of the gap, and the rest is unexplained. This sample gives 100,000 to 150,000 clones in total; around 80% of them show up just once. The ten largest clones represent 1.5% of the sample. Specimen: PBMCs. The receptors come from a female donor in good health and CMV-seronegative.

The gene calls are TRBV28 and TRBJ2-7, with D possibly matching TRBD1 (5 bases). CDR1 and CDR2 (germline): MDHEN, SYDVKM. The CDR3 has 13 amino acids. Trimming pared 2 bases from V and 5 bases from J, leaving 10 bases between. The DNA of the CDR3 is TGTGCCAGCAGTTTACGACAGCGCCACGAGCAGTACTTC. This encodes CASSLRQRHEQYF.

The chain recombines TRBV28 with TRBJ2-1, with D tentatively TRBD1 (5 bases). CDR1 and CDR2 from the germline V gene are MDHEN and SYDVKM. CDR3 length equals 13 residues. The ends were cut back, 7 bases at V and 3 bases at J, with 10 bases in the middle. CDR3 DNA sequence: TGTGCCAGCAATGGCGGACACTACAATGAGCAGTTCTTC. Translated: CASNGGHYNEQFF.

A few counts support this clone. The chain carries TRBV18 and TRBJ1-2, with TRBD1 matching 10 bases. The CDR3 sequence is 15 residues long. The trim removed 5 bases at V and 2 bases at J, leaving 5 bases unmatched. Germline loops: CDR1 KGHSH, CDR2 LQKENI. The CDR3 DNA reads TGTGCCAGCTCATCTTTGGGACAGGGGAACTATGGCTACACCTTC. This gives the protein CASSSLGQGNYGYTF.

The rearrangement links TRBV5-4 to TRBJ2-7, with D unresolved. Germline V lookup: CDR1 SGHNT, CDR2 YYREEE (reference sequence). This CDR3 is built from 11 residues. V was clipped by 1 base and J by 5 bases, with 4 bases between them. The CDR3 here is CASSLQDEQYF. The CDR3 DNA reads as TGTGCCAGCAGCTTGCAGGACGAGCAGTACTTC. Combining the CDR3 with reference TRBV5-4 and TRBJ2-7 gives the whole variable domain ETGVTQSPTHLIKTRGQQVTLRCSSQSGHNTVSWYQQALGQGPQFIFQYYREEENGRGNFPPRFSGLQFPNYSSELNVNALELDDSALYLCASSLQDEQYFGPGTRLTVT.

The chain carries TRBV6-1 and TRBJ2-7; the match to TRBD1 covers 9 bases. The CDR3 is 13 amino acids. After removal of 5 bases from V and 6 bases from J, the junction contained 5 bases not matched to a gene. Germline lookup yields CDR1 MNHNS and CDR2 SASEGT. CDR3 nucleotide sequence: TGTGCCAGCAGTCGGGACAGGGAAGGCGAGCAGTACTTC. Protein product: CASSRDREGEQYF.

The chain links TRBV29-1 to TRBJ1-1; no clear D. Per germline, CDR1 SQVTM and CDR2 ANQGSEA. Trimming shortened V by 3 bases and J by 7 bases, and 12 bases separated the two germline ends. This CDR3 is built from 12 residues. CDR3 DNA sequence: TGCAGCGTTGATGAGGGAGTCGGTGAAGCTTTCTTT. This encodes CSVDEGVGEAFF.

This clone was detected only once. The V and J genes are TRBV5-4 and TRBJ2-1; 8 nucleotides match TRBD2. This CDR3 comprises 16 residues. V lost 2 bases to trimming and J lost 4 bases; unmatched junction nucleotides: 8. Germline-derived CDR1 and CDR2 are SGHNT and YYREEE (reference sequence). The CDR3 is CASSLTGRASYNEQFF. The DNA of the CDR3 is TGTGCCAGCAGCTTAACCGGGAGGGCCTCGTACAATGAGCAGTTCTTC. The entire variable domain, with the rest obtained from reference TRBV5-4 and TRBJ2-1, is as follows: ETGVTQSPTHLIKTRGQQVTLRCSSQSGHNTVSWYQQALGQGPQFIFQYYREEENGRGNFPPRFSGLQFPNYSSELNVNALELDDSALYLCASSLTGRASYNEQFFGPGTRLTVL.

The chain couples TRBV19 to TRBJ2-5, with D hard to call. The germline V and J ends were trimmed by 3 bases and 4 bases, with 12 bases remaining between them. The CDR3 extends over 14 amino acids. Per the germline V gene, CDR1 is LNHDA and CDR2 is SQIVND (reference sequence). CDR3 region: CASSMRPWRETQYF. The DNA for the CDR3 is TGTGCCAGTAGTATGAGGCCCTGGCGAGAGACCCAGTACTTC. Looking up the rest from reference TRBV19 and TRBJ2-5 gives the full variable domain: DGGITQSPKYLFRKEGQNVTLSCEQNLNHDAMYWYRQDPGQGLRLIYYSQIVNDFQKGDIAEGYSVSREKKESFPLTVTSAQKNPTAFYLCASSMRPWRETQYFGPGTRLLVL.

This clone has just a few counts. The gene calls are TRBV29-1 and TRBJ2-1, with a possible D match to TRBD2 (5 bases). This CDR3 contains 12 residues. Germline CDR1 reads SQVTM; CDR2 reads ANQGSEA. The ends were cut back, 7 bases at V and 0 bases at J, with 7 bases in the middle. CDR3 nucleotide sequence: TGCAGCGCTGGGAGCTCCTACAATGAGCAGTTCTTC. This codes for CSAGSSYNEQFF.

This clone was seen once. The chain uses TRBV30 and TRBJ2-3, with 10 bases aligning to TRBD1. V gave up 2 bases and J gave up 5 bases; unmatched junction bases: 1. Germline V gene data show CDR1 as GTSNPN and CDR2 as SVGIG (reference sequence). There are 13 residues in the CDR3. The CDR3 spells CAWSWDRGDTQYF. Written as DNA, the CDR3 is TGTGCCTGGAGTTGGGACAGGGGAGATACGCAGTATTTT.

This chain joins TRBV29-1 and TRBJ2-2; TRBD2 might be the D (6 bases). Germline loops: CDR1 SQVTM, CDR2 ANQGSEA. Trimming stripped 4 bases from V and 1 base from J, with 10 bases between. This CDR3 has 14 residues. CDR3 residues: CSVVGRKNTGELFF. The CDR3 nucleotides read TGCAGCGTTGTGGGGAGGAAGAACACCGGGGAGCTGTTTTTT.

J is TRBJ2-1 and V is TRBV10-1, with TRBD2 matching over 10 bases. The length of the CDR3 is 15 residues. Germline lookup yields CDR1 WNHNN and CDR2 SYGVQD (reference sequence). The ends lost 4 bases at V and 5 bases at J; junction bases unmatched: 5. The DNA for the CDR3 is TGCGCCAGCAGTGCTAGCGGGAGAGGTGACAATGAGCAGTTCTTC. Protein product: CASSASGRGDNEQFF.

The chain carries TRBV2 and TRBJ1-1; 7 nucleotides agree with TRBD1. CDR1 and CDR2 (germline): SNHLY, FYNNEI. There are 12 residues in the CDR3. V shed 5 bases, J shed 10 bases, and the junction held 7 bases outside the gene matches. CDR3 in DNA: TGTGCCAGCAGTTTTGGGGACAGTGGAGCTTTCTTT. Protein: CASSFGDSGAFF.